This TCR beta chain was sequenced in a study of blood T cells in healthy people across ages. Findings of the study overall: There was no known CMV status for donors, so expanded clonotype changes were possibly confounded.

The CDR3 has 15 residues. Germline V gene sequence: CDR1 MNHEY, CDR2 SVGAGI. Primed by a sample-barcoded 5' primer and a J-beta primer mix, a second PCR proceeded for roughly 7 to 11 cycles. Each cDNA was tagged by a template-switch adaptor containing 12 random nucleotides. TCRdb itself ran the 5' RACE reads through MiXCR, one entry per CDR3 protein. Seen here are 750,000 to 950,000 distinct CDR3 sequences, 25% to 30% observed once, and the top ten hold roughly 10%. This clonotype was counted many times. Its antigen is still unknown. The sample was also reused in another study, on T cells of mothers and their children. From that second work: Related mother-child pairs shared slightly more overlap than unrelated pairs, but the difference was non-significant. Detection of persistent microchimeric T cell clones did not occur.

This TCR derives from a woman in her thirties or forties in good health. V is TRBV6-5 and J is TRBJ2-5; 9 bases align to TRBD2. Matching the DNA end better, TRBJ2-7 makes the J call doubtful. Sequencing was done on a sample of blood. CDR3 loop: CASSERRGGEVEQYF. The CDR3 DNA reads as TGTGCCAGCAGTGAACGGCGCGGGGGGGAGGTCGAGCAGTACTTC.